The 32 T cell receptor beta chains listed next were all sequenced from one sample in a study of blood T cell repertoires in COVID-19. The repertoire was sequenced with immunoSEQ multiplex PCR; TCRdb's copy has only in-frame clones and lacks some. The table has under 200,000 clones, about four fifths seen once. Sequencing used peripheral blood. Every receptor here comes from a woman older than 75 with acute or convalescent COVID-19.

This clone was picked up one time. The V gene is TRBV2, the J gene TRBJ2-5; 8 nucleotides line up with TRBD1. This CDR3 is built from 16 residues. V lost 0 bases, J lost 2 bases, and 5 bases stayed unmatched. Per the germline V gene, CDR1 is SNHLY and CDR2 is FYNNEI. The DNA for the CDR3 is TGTGCCAGCAGTGAAGCTGGGACAGGCCTACAAGAGACCCAGTACTTC. It translates to CASSEAGTGLQETQYF.

J is TRBJ2-1 and V is TRBV5-1; 10 bases match TRBD2. Trimming cost V 3 bases and J 0 bases; bases outside gene matches: 6. This CDR3 is 17 amino acids long. CDR1 is SGHRS, CDR2 YFSETQ, per germline. CDR3 sequence reads: CASSSISGGSSYNEQFF. The CDR3 DNA reads TGCGCCAGCAGCTCCATTAGCGGGGGGAGCTCCTACAATGAGCAGTTCTTC.

This rearrangement joins TRBV19 to TRBJ1-3; no firm D call. The length of the CDR3 is 15 residues. V was cut by 5 bases and J by 0 bases, with 11 bases left in between. Germline loops: CDR1 LNHDA, CDR2 SQIVND (reference sequence). The DNA of the CDR3 is TGTGCCAGTAGTCCCCGACGGGTCTCTGGAAACACCATATATTTT. Encoded protein: CASSPRRVSGNTIYF.

The gene calls are TRBV7-6 and TRBJ2-5; 8 nucleotides line up with TRBD1. With 1 base clipped from V and 4 bases from J, the junction kept 8 bases outside the gene matches. Germline V CDR1 and CDR2: SGHVS, FNYEAQ. The CDR3 has 16 amino acids. CDR3 DNA sequence: TGTGCCAGCAGCTTAGGGACCGGGACAGGCGGAGAGACCCAGTACTTC. Residues: CASSLGTGTGGETQYF. Combining the CDR3 with reference TRBV7-6 and TRBJ2-5 gives the whole variable domain GAGVSQSPRYKVTKRGQDVALRCDPISGHVSLYWYRQALGQGPEFLTYFNYEAQQDKSGLPNDRFSAERPEGSISTLTIQRTEQRDSAMYRCASSLGTGTGGETQYFGPGTRLLVL.

V and J are TRBV27 and TRBJ1-6; 10 bases are shared with TRBD1. Trimming removed 4 bases from V and 9 bases from J; junction bases left unmatched: 6. The CDR3 is made up of 15 amino acids. Per germline, CDR1 MNHEY and CDR2 SMNVEV (reference sequence). The CDR3 region is CASSSPGQGSSPLHF. The CDR3 nucleotides read TGTGCCAGCAGTTCTCCGGGACAGGGGAGTTCACCCCTCCACTTT.

The chain carries TRBV9 and TRBJ2-3; no clear D. The germline V and J ends were trimmed by 4 bases and 4 bases, with 7 bases remaining between them. Germline assignment: CDR1 SGDLS and CDR2 YYNGEE. This CDR3 is 12 amino acids long. CDR3 protein: CASSRLADTQYF. Written as DNA, the CDR3 is TGTGCCAGCAGCAGATTAGCAGATACGCAGTATTTT.

The DNA for the CDR3 is TGTGCCAGCAGCCCAATACAGGGGACGAGGGCGCAGTATTTT. Protein: CASSPIQGTRAQYF. This chain joins TRBV7-6 and TRBJ2-3; 7 bases line up with TRBD1. The V and J ends lost 5 bases and 10 bases, in that order; junction bases with no gene match: 12. The CDR3 covers 14 residues. The germline CDR1 and CDR2 sequences are SGHVS and FNYEAQ.

V is TRBV10-2 and J is TRBJ1-5; 8 bases align to TRBD1. The junction had 4 bases not matched to a gene; V was cut back by 6 bases and J by 9 bases. Germline CDR1 WSHSY, CDR2 SAAADI. This CDR3 region has 12 residues. CDR3 in amino acids: CASSGQGRPQHF. CDR3 sequence (DNA): TGCGCCAGCAGCGGACAGGGAAGGCCCCAGCATTTT.

In this sample, this clone turned up a few times. The rearrangement joins TRBV6-6 to TRBJ2-2; the D gene is possibly TRBD1 (6 bases). V gave up 6 bases and J gave up 1 base, with 15 bases separating them. The CDR3 is 16 amino acids. In germline, CDR1 is MNHNY, CDR2 SVGAGI (reference sequence). CDR3 nucleotides: TGTGCCAGCAGCCCCACCCCCAGGGGGAACACCGGGGAGCTGTTTTTT. Protein: CASSPTPRGNTGELFF.

The genes are TRBV3-1 (or the pseudogene TRBV3-2) and TRBJ2-1; no firm D call. Germline loops: CDR1 LGHDT, CDR2 YNNKEL (reference sequence). Trimming took off 3 bases at V and 8 bases at J, with 5 bases between the two ends. The CDR3 has 11 residues. CDR3 amino acids: CASSHMYEQFF. The CDR3 nucleotides read TGTGCCAGCAGCCATATGTATGAGCAGTTCTTC.

V usage is TRBV5-6 and J usage is TRBJ1-5; D remains ambiguous. Germline-derived CDR1 and CDR2 are SGHDT and YYEEEE. The germline V and J ends were trimmed by 1 base and 2 bases, with 13 bases remaining between them. This CDR3 is built from 16 residues. The chain's CDR3 is CASSLYSGKGNQPQHF. The DNA for the CDR3 is TGTGCCAGCAGCTTGTACTCGGGGAAGGGCAATCAGCCCCAGCATTTT.

Only one count was recorded for this clone. CDR3 protein: CASSATPRSYTF. The CDR3 DNA sequence: TGTGCCAGCAGCGCCACGCCGCGGAGCTACACCTTC. The chain links TRBV5-4 to TRBJ1-2; D gene unclear. The CDR3 length is 12 residues. Germline V lookup: CDR1 SGHNT, CDR2 YYREEE (reference sequence). V was clipped by 4 bases and J by 9 bases, with 13 bases between them.

This sequence joins TRBV20-1 and TRBJ2-7; weak D call: TRBD2 (6 bases). This CDR3 region has 14 residues. In germline, CDR1 is DFQATT, CDR2 SNEGSKA (reference sequence). V was shortened by 3 bases and J by 3 bases, with 15 bases between the two germline ends. CDR3 protein: CSASYPAGNYEQYF. CDR3 DNA sequence: TGCAGTGCTAGTTATCCGGCGGGGAACTACGAGCAGTACTTC.

The chain joins TRBV30 to TRBJ2-3, with TRBD2 matching over 7 bases. CDR1 and CDR2 (germline): GTSNPN, SVGIG (reference sequence). The V and J ends lost 4 bases and 3 bases, in that order; junction bases with no gene match: 4. The CDR3 loop spans 13 amino acids. CDR3 sequence reads: CAWKDSGTDTQYF. CDR3 nucleotides: TGTGCCTGGAAGGATAGCGGGACAGATACGCAGTATTTT.

V and J are TRBV18 and TRBJ2-7; TRBD2 matches at 13 bases. Germline V gene lookup returns CDR1 KGHSH and CDR2 LQKENI. Trimming removed 4 bases from V and 3 bases from J; junction bases left unmatched: 3. There are 15 residues in the CDR3. CDR3 DNA sequence: TGTGCCAGCTCACGAAGGACTAGCGGGAGCTACGAGCAGTACTTC. Its translation is CASSRRTSGSYEQYF.

The rearrangement uses TRBV7-8 and TRBJ1-5; D might be TRBD1 (6 bases). Germline V gene data show CDR1 as SGHVS and CDR2 as FQNEAQ. V shed 2 bases and J shed 2 bases, with 10 bases lying between them. The CDR3 loop spans 15 amino acids. CDR3 residues: CASSLNRARNQPQHF. CDR3 nucleotide sequence: TGTGCCAGCAGCTTAAACAGGGCCCGCAATCAGCCCCAGCATTTT.

The chain carries TRBV5-1 and TRBJ2-7; possibly TRBD2 for D (6 bases). V was trimmed by 4 bases and J by 9 bases, leaving 17 bases between them. CDR1 is SGHRS, CDR2 YFSETQ, per germline. The CDR3 extends over 13 amino acids. CDR3 in amino acids: CASSPGTLSSQYF. The CDR3 DNA follows: TGCGCCAGCAGCCCCGGGACTTTATCGTCGCAGTACTTC.

This chain connects TRBV19 to TRBJ2-7; 10 bases match TRBD2. The CDR3 is 16 amino acids. Germline loops: CDR1 LNHDA, CDR2 SQIVND (reference sequence). The J segment lost 6 bases and the V segment lost 3 bases, leaving 11 bases of the junction unmatched. CDR3 sequence: CASSMFARLAGAEQYF. As DNA, the CDR3 is TGTGCCAGTAGTATGTTTGCCCGGCTAGCGGGAGCCGAGCAGTACTTC.

Only one count was recorded for this clone. The J gene is TRBJ1-2, the V gene TRBV7-8, with 8 bases aligning to TRBD1. The CDR3 runs to 13 residues. Per the germline V gene, CDR1 is SGHVS and CDR2 is FQNEAQ. The V gene end was trimmed by 3 bases and the J gene end by 8 bases; junction bases not matched to a gene: 5. The CDR3 loop is CASSLRTGRGYTF. The CDR3 nucleotides are TGTGCCAGCAGCTTGAGGACAGGGCGAGGCTACACCTTC.

This clone was observed a handful of times. The V call is TRBV19, the J call TRBJ2-3, with D possibly TRBD1 on 6 matching bases. V was cut by 9 bases and J by 4 bases, with 14 bases left in between. From germline, CDR1 is LNHDA and CDR2 SQIVND (reference sequence). The CDR3 has 13 amino acids. CDR3 sequence reads: CASSKTGPDTQYF. CDR3 bases: TGTGCCAGCTCCAAAACAGGGCCAGATACGCAGTATTTT. The full variable domain, rest sourced from reference TRBV19 and TRBJ2-3, is DGGITQSPKYLFRKEGQNVTLSCEQNLNHDAMYWYRQDPGQGLRLIYYSQIVNDFQKGDIAEGYSVSREKKESFPLTVTSAQKNPTAFYLCASSKTGPDTQYFGPGTRLTVL.

J is TRBJ1-1 and V is TRBV19; D gene uncertain. This CDR3 has 15 amino acids. The germline V gene has CDR1 LNHDA and CDR2 SQIVND (reference sequence). V gave up 2 bases and J gave up 1 base, with 11 bases separating them. The CDR3 DNA is TGTGCCAGTAGTATAATGGGAGTCCCGAACACTGAAGCTTTCTTT. This encodes CASSIMGVPNTEAFF.

The chain links TRBV7-2 to TRBJ1-1; D not resolved. Trimming cost V 5 bases and J 1 base, with 17 bases left between them. The CDR3 has 16 residues. The germline gives CDR1 SGHTA, CDR2 FQGNSA. The DNA of the CDR3 is TGTGCCAGCAGCCCAGCCCCTAAGACACCGAACACTGAAGCTTTCTTT. Translated: CASSPAPKTPNTEAFF.

V gene TRBV24-1 combines with J gene TRBJ2-1, with TRBD1 matching over 9 bases. The CDR3 runs 16 residues. Per the germline V gene, CDR1 is KGHDR and CDR2 is SFDVKD. V trimming: 4 bases; J trimming: 6 bases; junction bases outside the gene matches: 9. CDR3 coding DNA: TGTGCCACCAGTGACCTTCACAGGGGGCCGGGCAATGAGCAGTTCTTC. It is translated as CATSDLHRGPGNEQFF.

V and J are TRBV29-1 and TRBJ2-3; TRBD2 agrees at 7 bases. V shed 6 bases, J shed 0 bases, and the junction held 9 bases outside the gene matches. The CDR3 is 15 residues long. CDR1 SQVTM and CDR2 ANQGSEA come from the germline V gene. CDR3 nucleotide sequence: TGCAGCGTCAGAACCGGGACTACTAGCACAGATACGCAGTATTTT. Translated, it gives CSVRTGTTSTDTQYF.

The chain recombines TRBV7-2 with TRBJ2-3; 8 nucleotides match TRBD2. CDR1 and CDR2 from the germline V gene are SGHTA and FQGNSA. Unmatched junction bases numbered 9, after V lost 2 bases and J lost 5 bases. This CDR3 is built from 16 residues. CDR3 amino acids: CASSLSIGGAEDTQYF. In DNA, the CDR3 is TGTGCCAGCAGCTTATCGATCGGGGGGGCCGAAGATACGCAGTATTTT.

The chain combines TRBV10-3 with TRBJ2-3, with 7 positions matching TRBD1. The V gene end was trimmed by 4 bases and the J gene end by 3 bases; junction bases not matched to a gene: 10. Germline V lookup: CDR1 ENHRY, CDR2 SYGVKD. This CDR3 comprises 16 residues. This CDR3 reads CAISGTTGMGTDTQYF. In nucleotides, the CDR3 is TGTGCCATCAGTGGAACGACAGGGATGGGAACAGATACGCAGTATTTT.

The V and J genes are TRBV7-8 and TRBJ1-2; TRBD1 aligns across 7 bases. The CDR3 is made up of 13 amino acids. The trim removed 5 bases at V and 4 bases at J, leaving 4 bases unmatched. Germline CDR1 reads SGHVS; CDR2 reads FQNEAQ. The CDR3 reads CASSRQGGYGYTF. CDR3 sequence (DNA): TGTGCCAGCAGCCGACAGGGAGGCTATGGCTACACCTTC.

This chain uses TRBV5-1 with TRBJ1-2; 9 bases are a match to TRBD1. Germline CDR1 reads SGHRS; CDR2 reads YFSETQ. The length of the CDR3 is 15 residues. V shed 2 bases, J shed 2 bases, and the junction held 4 bases outside the gene matches. CDR3 bases: TGCGCCAGCAGCTTATCCGGGACAGGGAACTATGGCTACACCTTC. Translated, it gives CASSLSGTGNYGYTF.

This clone has a single count. CDR3 protein: CASTLHGQPQHF. DNA of the CDR3: TGTGCCAGCACCCTTCACGGTCAGCCCCAGCATTTT. V and J are TRBV2 and TRBJ1-5; D is unclear. Trimming removed 7 bases from V and 6 bases from J, with 10 bases in between. CDR1 is SNHLY, CDR2 FYNNEI, per germline. The length of the CDR3 is 12 residues.

The chain has TRBV9 and TRBJ2-7; 10 nucleotides align to TRBD2. The CDR3 has 16 residues. In germline, CDR1 is SGDLS, CDR2 YYNGEE. V was pared by 6 bases and J by 2 bases, with 11 bases of the junction left unmatched. As DNA, the CDR3 is TGTGCCAGCACCCCAACGGGGACTAGCGTAACCTACGAGCAGTACTTC. Translating gives CASTPTGTSVTYEQYF.

The V call is TRBV27, the J call TRBJ2-5, with TRBD2 matching over 7 bases. Germline assignment: CDR1 MNHEY and CDR2 SMNVEV (reference sequence). This CDR3 comprises 13 residues. J lost 5 bases, V lost 3 bases, and 3 bases had no gene match. The CDR3 here is CASSFSGRETQYF. In nucleotides, the CDR3 is TGTGCCAGCAGTTTCTCCGGGAGGGAGACCCAGTACTTC.

The chain carries TRBV6-5 and TRBJ1-5, with 10 bases fitting TRBD1. This CDR3 has 15 amino acids. Germline V gives CDR1 MNHEY, CDR2 SVGAGI. V shed 0 bases and J 7 bases; nucleotides not matched to a gene: 3. The chain's CDR3 is CASSYSSTGGQPQHF. The CDR3, as DNA: TGTGCCAGCAGTTACTCCTCGACAGGGGGCCAGCCCCAGCATTTT.